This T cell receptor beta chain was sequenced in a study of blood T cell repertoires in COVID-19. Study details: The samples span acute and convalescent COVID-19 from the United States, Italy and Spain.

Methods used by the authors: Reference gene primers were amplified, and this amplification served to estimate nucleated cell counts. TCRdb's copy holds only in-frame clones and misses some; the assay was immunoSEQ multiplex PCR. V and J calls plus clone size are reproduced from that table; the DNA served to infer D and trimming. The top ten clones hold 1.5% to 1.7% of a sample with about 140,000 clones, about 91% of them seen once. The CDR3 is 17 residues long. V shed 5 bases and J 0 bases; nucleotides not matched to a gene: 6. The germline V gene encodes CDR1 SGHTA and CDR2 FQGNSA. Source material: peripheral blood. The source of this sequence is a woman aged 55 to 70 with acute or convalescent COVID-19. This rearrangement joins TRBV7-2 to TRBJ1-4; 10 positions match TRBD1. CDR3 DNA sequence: TGTGCCAGCAGCGACAGGGGGCTAGGTGCAACTAATGAAAAACTGTTTTTT. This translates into CASSDRGLGATNEKLFF.